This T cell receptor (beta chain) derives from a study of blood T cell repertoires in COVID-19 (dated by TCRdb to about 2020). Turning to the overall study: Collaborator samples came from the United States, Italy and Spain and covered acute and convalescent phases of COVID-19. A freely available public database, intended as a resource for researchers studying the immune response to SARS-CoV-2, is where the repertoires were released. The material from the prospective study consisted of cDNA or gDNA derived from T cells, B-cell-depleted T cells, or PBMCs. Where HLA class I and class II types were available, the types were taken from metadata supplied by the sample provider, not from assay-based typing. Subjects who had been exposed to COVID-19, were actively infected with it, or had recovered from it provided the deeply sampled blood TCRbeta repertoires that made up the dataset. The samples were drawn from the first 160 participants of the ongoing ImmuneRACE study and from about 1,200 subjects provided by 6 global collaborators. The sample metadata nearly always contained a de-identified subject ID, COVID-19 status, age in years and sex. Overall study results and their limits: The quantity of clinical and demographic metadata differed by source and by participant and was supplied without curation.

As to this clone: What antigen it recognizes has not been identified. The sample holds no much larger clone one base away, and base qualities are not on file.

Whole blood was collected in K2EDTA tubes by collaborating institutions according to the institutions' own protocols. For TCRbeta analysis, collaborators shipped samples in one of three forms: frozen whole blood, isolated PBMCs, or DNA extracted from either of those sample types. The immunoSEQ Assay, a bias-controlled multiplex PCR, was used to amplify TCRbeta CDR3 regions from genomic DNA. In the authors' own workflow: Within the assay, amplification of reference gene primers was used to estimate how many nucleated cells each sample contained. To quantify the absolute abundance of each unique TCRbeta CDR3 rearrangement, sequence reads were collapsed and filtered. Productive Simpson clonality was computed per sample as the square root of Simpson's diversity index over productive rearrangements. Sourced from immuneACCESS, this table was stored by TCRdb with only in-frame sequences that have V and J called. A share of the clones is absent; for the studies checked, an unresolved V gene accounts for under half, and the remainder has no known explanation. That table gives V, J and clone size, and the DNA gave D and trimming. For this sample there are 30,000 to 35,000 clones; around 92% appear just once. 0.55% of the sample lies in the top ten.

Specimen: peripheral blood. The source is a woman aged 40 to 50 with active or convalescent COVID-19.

Read as DNA, the sequence is TGTGCCAGCAGCCCCCGTCCGTCGGCGGCTGGAAACACCATATATTTT. Translated, it reads CASSPRPSAAGNTIYF. The rearrangement combines TRBV9 with TRBJ1-3, with no confident D gene call. V lost 4 bases and J lost 2 bases; the stretch between them is 16 bases long. The cysteine opens and the phenylalanine closes a CDR3 of 16 amino acids. Only CDR3 DNA remains: 48 bases, in frame from the first base. The germline V gene gives CDR1 as SGDLS and CDR2 as YYNGEE.